Shown below are 5 T cell receptor beta chains from a single sample sequenced in a study of T cell clonality in common variable immunodeficiency. Sequenced by immunoSEQ multiplex PCR; TCRdb stores in-frame clones only, minus some. Recorded here are tens of thousands of clones, none singletons. Sequenced input: peripheral blood mononuclear cells. The receptors shown here come from a person aged 18 to 70 in good health.

This clone was detected ten times or more. The read gets to within 3 residues of the CDR3 end, and the germline J gene fills in the rest. This sequence joins TRBV18 and TRBJ2-7; D is perhaps TRBD1 or TRBD2 (5 bases each). This CDR3 contains 16 residues. Trimming cost V 3 bases and J 2 bases, with 17 bases left between them. Germline lookup yields CDR1 KGHSH and CDR2 LQKENI. CDR3: CASSPARRTRTYEQYF. The covered CDR3 bases are TGTGCCAGCTCACCCGCCAGGAGGACAAGGACCTACGAG.

This clone was recorded at least ten times. The read ends 3 residues early relative to the CDR3; the germline J gene fills the gap. The chain is built from TRBV30 and TRBJ1-5, with 7 bases fitting TRBD1. Looked up from germline, CDR1 is GTSNPN and CDR2 is SVGIG (reference sequence). This CDR3 is built from 13 residues. The J segment lost 3 bases and the V segment lost 7 bases, leaving 6 bases of the junction unmatched. Partial CDR3 DNA: TGTGCCTTACAACAGGGGAACAATCAGCCC. The encoded protein is CALQQGNNQP. The full-length CDR3 reads as CALQQGNNQPQHF.

This clone was seen many times. The read ends 3 residues before the CDR3 terminus; that terminus is restored from the germline J gene. The chain recombines TRBV5-6 with TRBJ1-2, with D uncertain. Per germline, CDR1 SGHDT and CDR2 YYEEEE. The CDR3 contains 11 residues. The covered CDR3 bases are TGTGCCAGCAGCTTGGATTTAGGC. It yields the protein CASSLDLG. The whole CDR3 sequence reads CASSLDLGYTF.

This clone was observed many times. The CDR3 goes on 3 residues after the read ends, and that part is filled in from the germline J gene. At the DNA level, this CDR3 is encoded by other sequences in the same sample as well. The V call is TRBV20-1, the J call TRBJ2-1, with D tentatively TRBD2 (5 bases). The V gene's germline CDR1 is DFQATT and CDR2 SNEGSKA (reference sequence). The CDR3 extends over 11 amino acids. Trimming took 6 bases from V and 7 from J, leaving 10 bases between them. The CDR3 sequence: CSAGTGNEQFF. CDR3 bases read: TGCAGTGCGGGCACGGGGAATGAG.

This clone was observed at least ten times. The CDR3 end lies 3 residues beyond the end of the read and is filled in from the germline J gene. The V and J genes are TRBV5-1 and TRBJ2-5, with D unresolved. CDR1 and CDR2 (germline): SGHRS, YFSETQ. V lost 4 bases to trimming and J lost 0 bases, with 10 bases between them. This CDR3 is 14 amino acids long. CDR3 in amino acids: CASSDSGYQETQYF. The part of the CDR3 DNA that was read is TGCGCCAGCAGCGATTCAGGATACCAAGAGACC.